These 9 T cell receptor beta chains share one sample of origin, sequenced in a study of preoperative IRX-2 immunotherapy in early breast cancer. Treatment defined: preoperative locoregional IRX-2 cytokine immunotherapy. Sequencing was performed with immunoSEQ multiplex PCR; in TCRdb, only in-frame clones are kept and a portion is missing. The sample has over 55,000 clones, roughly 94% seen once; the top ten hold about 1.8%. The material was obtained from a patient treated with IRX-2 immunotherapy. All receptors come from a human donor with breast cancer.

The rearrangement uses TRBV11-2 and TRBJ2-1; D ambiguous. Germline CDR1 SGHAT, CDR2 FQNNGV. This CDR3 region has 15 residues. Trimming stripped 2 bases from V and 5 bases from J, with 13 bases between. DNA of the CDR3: TGTGCCAGCAGCTTATTGGCCAGATCCGACAATGAGCAGTTCTTC. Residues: CASSLLARSDNEQFF.

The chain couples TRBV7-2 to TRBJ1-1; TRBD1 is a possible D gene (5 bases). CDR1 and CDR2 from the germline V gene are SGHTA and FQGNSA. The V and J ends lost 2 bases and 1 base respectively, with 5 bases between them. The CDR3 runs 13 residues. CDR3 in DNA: TGTGCCAGCAGCTTAACAGGGAACACTGAAGCTTTCTTT. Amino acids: CASSLTGNTEAFF.

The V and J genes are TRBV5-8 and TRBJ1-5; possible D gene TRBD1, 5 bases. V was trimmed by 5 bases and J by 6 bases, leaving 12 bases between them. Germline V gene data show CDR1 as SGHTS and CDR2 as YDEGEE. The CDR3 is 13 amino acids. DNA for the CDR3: TGTGCCAGCAGGGAGCAGGGCCCTCAGCCCCAGCATTTT. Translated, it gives CASREQGPQPQHF.

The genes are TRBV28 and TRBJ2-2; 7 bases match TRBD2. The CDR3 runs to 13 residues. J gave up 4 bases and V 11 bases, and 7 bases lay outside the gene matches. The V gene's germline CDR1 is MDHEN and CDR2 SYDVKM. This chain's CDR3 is CASVREGTGELFF. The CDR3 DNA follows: TGTGCCTCCGTGAGGGAGGGCACCGGGGAGCTGTTTTTT.

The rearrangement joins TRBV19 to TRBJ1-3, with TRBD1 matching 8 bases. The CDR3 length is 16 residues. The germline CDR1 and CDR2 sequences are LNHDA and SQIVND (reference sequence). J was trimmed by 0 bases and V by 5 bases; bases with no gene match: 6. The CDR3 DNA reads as TGTGCCAGTAGTCCTCGGACAGGGCGCTCTGGAAACACCATATATTTT. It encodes CASSPRTGRSGNTIYF.

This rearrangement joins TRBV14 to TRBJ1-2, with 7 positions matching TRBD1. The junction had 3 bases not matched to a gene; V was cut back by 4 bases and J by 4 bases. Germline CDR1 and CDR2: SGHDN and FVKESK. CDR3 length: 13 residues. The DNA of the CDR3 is TGTGCCAGCAGCCCGGACAGGTTCTATGGCTACACCTTC. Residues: CASSPDRFYGYTF.

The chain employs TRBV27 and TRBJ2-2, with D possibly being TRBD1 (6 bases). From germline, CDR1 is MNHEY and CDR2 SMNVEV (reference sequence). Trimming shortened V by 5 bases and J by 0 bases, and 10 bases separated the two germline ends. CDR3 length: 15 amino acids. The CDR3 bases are TGTGCCAGCAGTCCCCAGGGGACGAACACCGGGGAGCTGTTTTTT. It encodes CASSPQGTNTGELFF.

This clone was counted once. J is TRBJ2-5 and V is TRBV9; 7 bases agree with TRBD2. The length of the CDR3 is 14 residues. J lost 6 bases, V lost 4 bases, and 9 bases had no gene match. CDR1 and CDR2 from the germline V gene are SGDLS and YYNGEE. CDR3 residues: CASSNGGGEQTQYF. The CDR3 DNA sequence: TGTGCCAGCAGCAACGGGGGAGGGGAGCAGACCCAGTACTTC.

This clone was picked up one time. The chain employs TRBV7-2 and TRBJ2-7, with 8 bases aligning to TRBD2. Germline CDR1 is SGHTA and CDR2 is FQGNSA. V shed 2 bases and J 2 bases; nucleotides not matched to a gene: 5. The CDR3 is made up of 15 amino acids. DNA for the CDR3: TGTGCCAGCAGCTTAAGCGGGAGTGGCACCTACGAGCAGTACTTC. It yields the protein CASSLSGSGTYEQYF.